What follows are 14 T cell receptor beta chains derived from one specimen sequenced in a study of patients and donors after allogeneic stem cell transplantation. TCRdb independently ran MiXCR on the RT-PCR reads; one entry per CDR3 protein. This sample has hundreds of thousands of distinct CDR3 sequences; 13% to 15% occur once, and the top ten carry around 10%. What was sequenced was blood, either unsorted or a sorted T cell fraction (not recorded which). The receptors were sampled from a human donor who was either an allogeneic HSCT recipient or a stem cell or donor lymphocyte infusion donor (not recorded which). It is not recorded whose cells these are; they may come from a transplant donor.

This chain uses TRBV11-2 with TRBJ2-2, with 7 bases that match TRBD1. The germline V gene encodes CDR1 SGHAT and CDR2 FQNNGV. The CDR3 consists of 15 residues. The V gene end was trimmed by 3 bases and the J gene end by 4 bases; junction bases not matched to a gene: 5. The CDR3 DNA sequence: TGTGCCAGCAGCTTTGACAGGGTGGGCACCGGGGAGCTGTTTTTT. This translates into CASSFDRVGTGELFF.

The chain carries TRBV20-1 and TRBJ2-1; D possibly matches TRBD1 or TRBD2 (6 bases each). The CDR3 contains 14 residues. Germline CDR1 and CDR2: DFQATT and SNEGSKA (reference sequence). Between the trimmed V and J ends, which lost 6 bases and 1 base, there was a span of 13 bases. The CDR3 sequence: CSAQEGGSYNEQFF. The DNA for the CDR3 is TGCAGTGCGCAGGAAGGGGGGTCCTACAATGAGCAGTTCTTC.

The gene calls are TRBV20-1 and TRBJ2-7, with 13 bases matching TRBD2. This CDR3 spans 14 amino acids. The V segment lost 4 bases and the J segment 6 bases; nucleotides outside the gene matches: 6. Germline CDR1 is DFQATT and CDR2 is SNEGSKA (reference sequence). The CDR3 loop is CSATRTSGSVEQYF. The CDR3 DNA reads TGCAGTGCTACAAGGACTAGCGGGAGTGTCGAGCAGTACTTC.

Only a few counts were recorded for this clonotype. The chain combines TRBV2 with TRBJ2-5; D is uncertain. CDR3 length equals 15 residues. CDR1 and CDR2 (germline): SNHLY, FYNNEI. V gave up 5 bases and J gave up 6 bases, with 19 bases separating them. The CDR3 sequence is CASSYTDSRSQTQYF. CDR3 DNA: TGTGCCAGCAGTTATACCGACTCACGAAGTCAGACCCAGTACTTC.

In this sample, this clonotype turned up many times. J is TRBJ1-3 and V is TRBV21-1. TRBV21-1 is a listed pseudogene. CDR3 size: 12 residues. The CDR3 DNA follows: TGTGCCAGCAAGAGCTCTGGAAACACCATATATTTT. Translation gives CASKSSGNTIYF.

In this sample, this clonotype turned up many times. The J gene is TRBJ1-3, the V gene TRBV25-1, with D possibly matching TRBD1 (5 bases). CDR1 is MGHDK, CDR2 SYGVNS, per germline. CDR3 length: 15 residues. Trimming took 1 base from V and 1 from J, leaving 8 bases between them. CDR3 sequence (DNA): TGTGCCAGCAGTGAATTGGGGGTTTCTGGAAACACCATATATTTT. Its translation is CASSELGVSGNTIYF.

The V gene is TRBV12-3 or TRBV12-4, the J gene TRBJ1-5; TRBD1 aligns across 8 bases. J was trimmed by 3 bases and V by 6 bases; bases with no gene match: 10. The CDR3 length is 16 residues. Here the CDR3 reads CASRTEQGAVNQPQHF. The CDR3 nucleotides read TGTGCCAGCAGGACCGAGCAGGGGGCCGTCAATCAGCCCCAGCATTTT.

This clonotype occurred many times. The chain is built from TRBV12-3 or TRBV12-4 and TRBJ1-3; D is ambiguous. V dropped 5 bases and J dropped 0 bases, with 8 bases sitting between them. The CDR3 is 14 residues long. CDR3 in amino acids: CASSEGYSGNTIYF. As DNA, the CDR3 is TGTGCCAGCAGTGAGGGTTACTCTGGAAACACCATATATTTT.

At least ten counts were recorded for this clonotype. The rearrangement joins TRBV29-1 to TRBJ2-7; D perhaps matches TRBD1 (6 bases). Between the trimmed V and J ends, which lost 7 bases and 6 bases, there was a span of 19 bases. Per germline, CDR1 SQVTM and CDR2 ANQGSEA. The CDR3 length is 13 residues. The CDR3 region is CSGLQGAYGEQYF. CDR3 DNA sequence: TGCAGCGGTTTACAGGGCGCTTACGGCGAGCAGTACTTC.

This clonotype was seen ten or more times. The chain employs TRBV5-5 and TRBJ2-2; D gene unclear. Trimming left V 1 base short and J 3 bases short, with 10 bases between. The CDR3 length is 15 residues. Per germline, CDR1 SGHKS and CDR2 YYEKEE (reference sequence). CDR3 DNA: TGTGCCAGCAGCTTGTTTTCCGGACACACCGGGGAGCTGTTTTTT. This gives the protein CASSLFSGHTGELFF.

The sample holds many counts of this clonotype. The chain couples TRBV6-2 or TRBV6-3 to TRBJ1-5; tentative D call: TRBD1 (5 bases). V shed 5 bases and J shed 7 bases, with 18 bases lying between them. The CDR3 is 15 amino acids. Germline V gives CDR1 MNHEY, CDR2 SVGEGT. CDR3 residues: CASSPWAGGTQPQHF. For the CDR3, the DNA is TGTGCCAGCAGTCCATGGGCGGGGGGGACCCAGCCCCAGCATTTT.

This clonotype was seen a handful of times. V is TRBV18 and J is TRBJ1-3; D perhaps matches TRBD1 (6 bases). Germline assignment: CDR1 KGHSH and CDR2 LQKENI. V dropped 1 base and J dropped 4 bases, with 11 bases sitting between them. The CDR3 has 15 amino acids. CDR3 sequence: CASSPQQGGGNTIYF. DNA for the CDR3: TGTGCCAGCTCACCACAACAGGGCGGCGGAAACACCATATATTTT.

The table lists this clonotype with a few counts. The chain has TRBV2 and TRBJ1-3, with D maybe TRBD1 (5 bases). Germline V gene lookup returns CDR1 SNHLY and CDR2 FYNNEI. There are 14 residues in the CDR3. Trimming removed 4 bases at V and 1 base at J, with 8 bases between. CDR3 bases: TGTGCCAGCAGTGTACAGGATTCTGGAAACACCATATATTTT. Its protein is CASSVQDSGNTIYF.

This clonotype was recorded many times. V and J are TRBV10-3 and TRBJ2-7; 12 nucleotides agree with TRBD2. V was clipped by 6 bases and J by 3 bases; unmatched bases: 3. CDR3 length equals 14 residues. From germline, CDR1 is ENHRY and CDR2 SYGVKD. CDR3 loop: CAIRKTSGSYEQYF. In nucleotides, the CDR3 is TGTGCCATCAGAAAGACTAGCGGGAGCTACGAGCAGTACTTC.